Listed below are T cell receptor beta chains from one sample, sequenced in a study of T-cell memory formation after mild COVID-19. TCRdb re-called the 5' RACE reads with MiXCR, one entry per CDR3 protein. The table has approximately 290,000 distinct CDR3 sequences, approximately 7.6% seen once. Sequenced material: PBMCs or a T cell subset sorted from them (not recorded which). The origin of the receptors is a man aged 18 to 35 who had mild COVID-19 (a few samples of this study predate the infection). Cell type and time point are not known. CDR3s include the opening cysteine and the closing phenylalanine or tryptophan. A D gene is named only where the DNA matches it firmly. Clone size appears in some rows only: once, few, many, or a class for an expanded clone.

TGTGCCAGCAGCTTATTAGGCCTAGCGGGAGGCAAACAAGAGACCCAGTACTTC | CASSLLGLAGGKQETQYF | . | 18 | TRBD2 | TRBJ2-5 | TRBV7-3
TGTGCCAGCAGCTTAGCAGAGAACTACGAGCAGTACTTC | CASSLAENYEQYF | many | 13 | . | TRBJ2-7 | TRBV7-2
TGTGCCAGCGGTGGACAGAGCAATCAGCCCCAGCATTTT | CASGGQSNQPQHF | . | 13 | . | TRBJ1-5 | TRBV27
TGTGCCATCACCCAAACAGGGGGTTCCTACGAGCAGTACTTC | CAITQTGGSYEQYF | few | 14 | TRBD1 | TRBJ2-7 | TRBV10-3
TGTGCCAGCAGCACGTATTTGGGGGCGCGGGATGGCTACACCTTC | CASSTYLGARDGYTF | few | 15 | . | TRBJ1-2 | TRBV21-1
TGTGCTAGTGGGACCGCGGATCTAGCCAAAAACATTCAGTACTTC | CASGTADLAKNIQYF | many | 15 | . | TRBJ2-4 | TRBV12-5
TGTGCCAGCACCAGGACTAGCGGGGGGGAAGGGGAGCAGTTCTTC | CASTRTSGGEGEQFF | . | 15 | TRBD2 | TRBJ2-1 | TRBV4-2
TGTGCCAGCAGCCCCTGGGACAGCGGGGCTGAAGCTTTCTTT | CASSPWDSGAEAFF | few | 14 | TRBD1 | TRBJ1-1 | TRBV7-2
TGCAGCCTCGATCCAGGGTTAAATGAGCAGTTCTTC | CSLDPGLNEQFF | . | 12 | . | TRBJ2-1 | TRBV29-1
TGCGCCAGCAGCCAAGATCGGAGGGACAGGAACACTTATGGCTACACCTTC | CASSQDRRDRNTYGYTF | . | 17 | TRBD1 | TRBJ1-2 | TRBV4-3
TGTGCCAGCAGCTCGCCCGGGACGGCCTACAATGAGCAGTTCTTC | CASSSPGTAYNEQFF | many | 15 | . | TRBJ2-1 | TRBV7-3
TGTGCCAGCCGGGGCGCGGATGAGCAGTTCTTC | CASRGADEQFF | . | 11 | . | TRBJ2-1 | TRBV7-2
TGCGCCAGCAGCCAGCGCTCGGGACTTTCGAATACGCAGTATTTT | CASSQRSGLSNTQYF | . | 15 | . | TRBJ2-3 | TRBV4-1
TGTGCCAGCAGCCGCCAGGGGGTTCAGGGAAACATTCAGTACTTC | CASSRQGVQGNIQYF | few | 15 | TRBD1 | TRBJ2-4 | TRBV9
TGTGCCAGCAGTCCCAGGGGGGAGCACACCGGGGAGCTGTTTTTT | CASSPRGEHTGELFF | few | 15 | . | TRBJ2-2 | TRBV28
TGCGCCAGCAGCCCAAGAACAGGGAACTATGGCTACACCTTC | CASSPRTGNYGYTF | few | 14 | . | TRBJ1-2 | TRBV4-3
TGTGCCACCCTCCAGGTAGGGGGCAGGACTGAAGCTTTCTTT | CATLQVGGRTEAFF | few | 14 | TRBD1 | TRBJ1-1 | TRBV27
TGTGCCAGCAGCCCTCGGGGACTATCAGCAACTAATGAAAAACTGTTTTTT | CASSPRGLSATNEKLFF | . | 17 | . | TRBJ1-4 | TRBV7-2
TGTGCCCTCCACGGGGTCGGAACTGAAGCTTTCTTT | CALHGVGTEAFF | . | 12 | . | TRBJ1-1 | TRBV30
TGCGCCAGCAGCTTCGGGGGCCCTAAAGATACGCAGTATTTT | CASSFGGPKDTQYF | . | 14 | . | TRBJ2-3 | TRBV5-1
TGTGCCAGCAGGGAGGGGGCAGGGGCATCCGGCTACACCTTC | CASREGAGASGYTF | . | 14 | TRBD1 | TRBJ1-2 | TRBV7-9
TGCGCCAGCAGCTTCCTAGTTGCCACAGATACGCAGTATTTT | CASSFLVATDTQYF | . | 14 | . | TRBJ2-3 | TRBV5-1
TGTGCCATCGAGGCAGCCCAGCCGGGTCTGGAGACCCAGTACTTC | CAIEAAQPGLETQYF | . | 15 | . | TRBJ2-5 | TRBV10-3
TGTGCCAGCAAGCGGCCCACAAGGGAAAAACTGTTTTTT | CASKRPTREKLFF | few | 13 | . | TRBJ1-4 | TRBV6-1
TGTGCCAGCAGCCGCGGACAGGGGTACAATCAGCCCCAGCATTTT | CASSRGQGYNQPQHF | few | 15 | TRBD1 | TRBJ1-5 | TRBV7-2
TGTGCCAGCACCTTTATGAACACTGAAGCTTTCTTT | CASTFMNTEAFF | few | 12 | . | TRBJ1-1 | TRBV7-2
TGTGCCAGCAGCCAAGATTCCCCGGGAGCCTACAATGAGCAGTTCTTC | CASSQDSPGAYNEQFF | many | 16 | . | TRBJ2-1 | TRBV4-2